This T cell receptor beta chain came from a study of graft-versus-host responses after intestinal transplantation (dated by TCRdb to the early 2020s). About the full investigation: The transplants that recipients received were multivisceral, liver-intestinal, or isolated intestinal. After intestinal transplantation, graft-versus-host and host-versus-graft alloreactive T cell clones in the graft, circulation and bone marrow were tracked using bulk TCR-beta CDR3 sequencing. A peak of at least 4% donor T cells among recipient peripheral blood mononuclear cells was the definition used for donor T cell macrochimerism. The cohort enrolled 20 to 30 intestinal transplant recipients including one retransplant, and 3 patients lacking pretransplant specimens were excluded. Instead of going to the commercial service, samples from a few later patients were sequenced in-house on an Illumina MiSeq and processed with MiXCR. To identify alloreactive clones, pre-transplant mixed lymphocyte reaction products were sequenced and then compared with unstimulated pre-transplant donor and recipient T cells. All recipients received anti-thymocyte globulin induction followed by maintenance tacrolimus and steroids for 3 to 4 years. What the study reported, not specific to this receptor: High GvH to HvG T cell clonal ratios were observed in the allografts of patients with donor T cell macrochimerism. GvH clones were detected in recipient bone marrow, and some appeared earlier in ileal mucosa or blood, consistent with an intestinal mucosal origin. The relatively low number and heterogeneity of intestinal transplant patients limited the conclusions. Early after transplant, declines in HvG clones were associated with peak levels of circulating GvH clones.

This specimen's time point label, interpreted: cells obtained before transplantation from donor or recipient. CD3+CD4+ and CD3+CD8+ populations were FACS-sorted from unstimulated pre-transplant donor and recipient cells taken from spleen or lymph nodes. Germline trimming amounts to 5 bases on V and 1 base on J, with 8 as the count of junction bases outside the gene matches. CDR1 and CDR2, looked up from the germline V gene (reference sequence), are SGHNT and YYREEE. From the cysteine through the phenylalanine, the CDR3 covers 16 amino acids. Solely the CDR3 DNA is kept, with 48 bases framed from the first base. The library relied on the immunoSEQ multiplex PCR assay. For most patients, genomic DNA was isolated with the Qiagen DNeasy Blood and Tissue Kit and sent frozen to Adaptive Biotechnologies for TCR sequencing. Adaptive Biotechnologies carried out high-throughput TCR-beta CDR3 sequencing of genomic DNA for most patients. Regarding the original processing steps: TCR sequencing data for some 17 patients were retrieved from Adaptive's ImmunoSEQ software; a few other patients were processed with MiXCR and VDJtools. To correct CD4 versus CD8 sorting errors, any sequence found in both subsets at a frequency ratio below 5:1 was removed. Because the origin of CDR3 nucleotide sequences shared between donor and recipient could not be assigned, those sequences were removed. To count as alloreactive, a clone needed at least 2-fold expansion over unstimulated cells and a minimum CFSE-low frequency of 0.002% (template counts) or 0.001% (read counts). Mappable clones were those detected in sequenced pre-transplant spleen, lymph node, or MLR CFSE-low populations of the donor or recipient. The cumulative frequency of alloreactive clones was calculated as a percentage of all sequences, weighted by copy number. TCRdb mirrors the immuneACCESS table, restricted to in-frame sequences. Some clones are absent from its copies; in checked studies, under half trace to an unresolved V gene, and the reason for the others is unknown. That table is the source of V, J and clone size, and D and trimming were worked out from the DNA. Recorded for this sample are 50,000 to 75,000 clones; approximately 94% of them occurred a single time. The ten largest clonotypes hold more than 0.3% of the sample.

About this clone itself: Its antigen specificity is not known. Per-base quality was not reported, and no clone a single base away is much larger than it.

The receptor was derived from a human donor who was the organ donor for an intestinal transplant. The chain employs TRBV5-4 and TRBJ2-1; the junction holds 8 bases that match TRBD2. The specimen was unstimulated CD4+ T cells sorted from spleen or lymph node cells, collected before transplant. The CDR3: CASSATRGASYNEQFF. Here is the DNA: TGTGCCAGCAGTGCGACGCGGGGGGCATCCTACAATGAGCAGTTCTTC.